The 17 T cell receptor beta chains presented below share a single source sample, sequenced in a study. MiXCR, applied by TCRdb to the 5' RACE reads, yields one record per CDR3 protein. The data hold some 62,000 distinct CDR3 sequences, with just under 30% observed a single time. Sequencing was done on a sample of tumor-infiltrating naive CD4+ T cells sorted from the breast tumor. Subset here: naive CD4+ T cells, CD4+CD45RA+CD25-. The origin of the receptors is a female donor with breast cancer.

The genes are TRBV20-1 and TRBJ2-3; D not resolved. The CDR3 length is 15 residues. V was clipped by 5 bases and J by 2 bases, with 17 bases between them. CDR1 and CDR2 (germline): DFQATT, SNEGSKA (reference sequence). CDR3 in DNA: TGCAGTGCTCCCCCCTCCAGATTATTCACAGATACGCAGTATTTT. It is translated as CSAPPSRLFTDTQYF.

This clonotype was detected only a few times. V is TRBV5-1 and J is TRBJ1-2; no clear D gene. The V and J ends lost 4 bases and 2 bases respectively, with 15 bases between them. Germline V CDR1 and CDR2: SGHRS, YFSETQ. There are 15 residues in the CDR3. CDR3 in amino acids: CASSKDSGPNYGYTF. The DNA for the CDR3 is TGCGCCAGCAGCAAGGATTCGGGTCCCAACTATGGCTACACCTTC.

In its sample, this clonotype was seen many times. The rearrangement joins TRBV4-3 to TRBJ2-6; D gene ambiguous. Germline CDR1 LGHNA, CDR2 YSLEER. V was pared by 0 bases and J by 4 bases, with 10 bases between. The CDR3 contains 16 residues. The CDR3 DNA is TGCGCCAGCAGCCAAGATCTAAGGATAGGGGCCAACGTCCTGACTTTC. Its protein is CASSQDLRIGANVLTF.

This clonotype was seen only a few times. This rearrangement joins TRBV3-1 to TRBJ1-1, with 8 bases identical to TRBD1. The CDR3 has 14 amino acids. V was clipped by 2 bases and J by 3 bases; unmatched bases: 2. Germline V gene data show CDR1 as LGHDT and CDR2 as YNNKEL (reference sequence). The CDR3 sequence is CASSQTTGDTEAFF. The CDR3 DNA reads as TGTGCCAGCAGCCAAACGACAGGGGACACTGAAGCTTTCTTT. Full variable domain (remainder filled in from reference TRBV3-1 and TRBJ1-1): DTAVSQTPKYLVTQMGNDKSIKCEQNLGHDTMYWYKQDSKKFLKIMFSYNNKELIINETVPNRFSPKSPDKAHLNLHINSLELGDSAVYFCASSQTTGDTEAFFGQGTRLTVV.

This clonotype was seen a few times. CDR3 sequence (DNA): TGCAGCGTTGATCCCAGCACAGATACGCAGTATTTT. Amino acid sequence: CSVDPSTDTQYF. V is TRBV29-1 and J is TRBJ2-3; no definite D call. This CDR3 has 12 amino acids. V was pared by 3 bases and J by 0 bases, with 4 bases between. Per the germline V gene, CDR1 is SQVTM and CDR2 is ANQGSEA.

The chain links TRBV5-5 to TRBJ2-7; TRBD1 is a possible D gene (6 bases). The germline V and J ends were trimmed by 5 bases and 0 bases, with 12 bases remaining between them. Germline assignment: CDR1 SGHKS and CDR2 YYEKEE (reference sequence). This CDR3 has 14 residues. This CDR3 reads CASRNTGSSYEQYF. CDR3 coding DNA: TGTGCCAGCAGAAATACAGGGTCCTCCTACGAGCAGTACTTC.

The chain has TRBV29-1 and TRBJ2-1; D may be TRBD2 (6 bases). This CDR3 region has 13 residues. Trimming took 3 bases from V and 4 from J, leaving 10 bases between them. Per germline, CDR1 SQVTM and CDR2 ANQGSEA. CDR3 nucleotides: TGCAGCGTTGAGGGGCTAGCGTACAATGAGCAGTTCTTC. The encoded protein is CSVEGLAYNEQFF.

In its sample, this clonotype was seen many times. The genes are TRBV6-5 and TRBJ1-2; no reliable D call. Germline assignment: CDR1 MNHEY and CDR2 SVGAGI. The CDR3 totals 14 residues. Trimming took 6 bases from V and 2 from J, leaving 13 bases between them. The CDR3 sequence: CASSPDQWNYGYTF. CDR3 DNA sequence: TGTGCCAGCAGCCCGGACCAGTGGAACTATGGCTACACCTTC.

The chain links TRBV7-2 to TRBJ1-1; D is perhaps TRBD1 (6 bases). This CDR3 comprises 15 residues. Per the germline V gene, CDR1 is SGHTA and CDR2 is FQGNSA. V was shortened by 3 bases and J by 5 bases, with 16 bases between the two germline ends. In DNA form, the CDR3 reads TGTGCCAGCAGCTTCCAGTGGGGGCGAGGGACTGAAGCTTTCTTT. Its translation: CASSFQWGRGTEAFF.

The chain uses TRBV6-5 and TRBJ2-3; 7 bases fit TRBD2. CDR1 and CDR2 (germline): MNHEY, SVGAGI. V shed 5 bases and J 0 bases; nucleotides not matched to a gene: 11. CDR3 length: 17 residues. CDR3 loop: CASSRSRAGTSTDTQYF. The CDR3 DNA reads TGTGCCAGCAGTAGATCTAGAGCGGGAACTAGCACAGATACGCAGTATTTT.

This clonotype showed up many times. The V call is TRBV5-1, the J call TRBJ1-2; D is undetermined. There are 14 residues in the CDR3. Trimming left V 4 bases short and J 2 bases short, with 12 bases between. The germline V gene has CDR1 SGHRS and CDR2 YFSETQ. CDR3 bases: TGCGCCAGCAGCGTCAGCCCTGGAAACTATGGCTACACCTTC. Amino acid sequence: CASSVSPGNYGYTF.

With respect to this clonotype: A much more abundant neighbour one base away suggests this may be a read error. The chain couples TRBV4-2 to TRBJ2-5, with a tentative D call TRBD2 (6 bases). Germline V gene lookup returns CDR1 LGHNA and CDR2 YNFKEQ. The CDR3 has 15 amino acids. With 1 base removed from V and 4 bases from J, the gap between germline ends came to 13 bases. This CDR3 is CASSQAEGTSETQYF. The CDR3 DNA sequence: TGTGCCAGCAGCCAAGCGGAGGGCACCTCAGAGACCCAGTACTTC.

The CDR3, as DNA: TGTGCCAGCAGCTTAGCATCAGGGTCGGGTGGCGACACTGAAGCTTTCTTT. This sequence encodes CASSLASGSGGDTEAFF. V and J are TRBV7-9 and TRBJ1-1, with a weak D call TRBD1 (5 bases). CDR3 size: 17 residues. Germline V gives CDR1 SEHNR, CDR2 FQNEAQ (reference sequence). V dropped 0 bases and J dropped 3 bases, with 17 bases sitting between them.

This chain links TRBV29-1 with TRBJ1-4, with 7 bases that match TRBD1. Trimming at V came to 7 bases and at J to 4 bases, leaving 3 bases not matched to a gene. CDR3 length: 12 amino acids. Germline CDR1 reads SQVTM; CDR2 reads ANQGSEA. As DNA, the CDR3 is TGCAGCGGGGGACAGTTTAATGAAAAACTGTTTTTT. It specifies CSGGQFNEKLFF. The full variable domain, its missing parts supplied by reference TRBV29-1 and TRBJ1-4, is SAVISQKPSRDICQRGTSLTIQCQVDSQVTMMFWYRQQPGQSLTLIATANQGSEATYESGFVIDKFPISRPNLTFSTLTVSNMSPEDSSIYLCSGGQFNEKLFFGSGTQLSVL.

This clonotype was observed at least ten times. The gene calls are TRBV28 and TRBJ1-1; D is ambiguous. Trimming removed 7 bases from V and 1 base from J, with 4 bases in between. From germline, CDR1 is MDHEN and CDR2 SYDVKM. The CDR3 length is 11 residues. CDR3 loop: CASKGNTEAFF. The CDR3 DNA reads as TGTGCCAGCAAAGGGAACACTGAAGCTTTCTTT.

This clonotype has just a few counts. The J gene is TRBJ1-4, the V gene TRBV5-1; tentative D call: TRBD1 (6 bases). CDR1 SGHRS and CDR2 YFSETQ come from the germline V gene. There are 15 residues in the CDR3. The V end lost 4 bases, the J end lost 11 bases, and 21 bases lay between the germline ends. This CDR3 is CASSPSGTNAGKLFF. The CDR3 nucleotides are TGCGCCAGCAGCCCGTCCGGGACAAATGCGGGGAAACTGTTTTTT.

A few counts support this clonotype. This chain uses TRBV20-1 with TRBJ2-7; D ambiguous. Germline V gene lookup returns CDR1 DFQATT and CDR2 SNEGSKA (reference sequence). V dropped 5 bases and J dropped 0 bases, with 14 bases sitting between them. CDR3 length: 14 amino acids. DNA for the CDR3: TGCAGTGCTCCCCGGGCGGCCAGCTCCTACGAGCAGTACTTC. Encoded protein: CSAPRAASSYEQYF.